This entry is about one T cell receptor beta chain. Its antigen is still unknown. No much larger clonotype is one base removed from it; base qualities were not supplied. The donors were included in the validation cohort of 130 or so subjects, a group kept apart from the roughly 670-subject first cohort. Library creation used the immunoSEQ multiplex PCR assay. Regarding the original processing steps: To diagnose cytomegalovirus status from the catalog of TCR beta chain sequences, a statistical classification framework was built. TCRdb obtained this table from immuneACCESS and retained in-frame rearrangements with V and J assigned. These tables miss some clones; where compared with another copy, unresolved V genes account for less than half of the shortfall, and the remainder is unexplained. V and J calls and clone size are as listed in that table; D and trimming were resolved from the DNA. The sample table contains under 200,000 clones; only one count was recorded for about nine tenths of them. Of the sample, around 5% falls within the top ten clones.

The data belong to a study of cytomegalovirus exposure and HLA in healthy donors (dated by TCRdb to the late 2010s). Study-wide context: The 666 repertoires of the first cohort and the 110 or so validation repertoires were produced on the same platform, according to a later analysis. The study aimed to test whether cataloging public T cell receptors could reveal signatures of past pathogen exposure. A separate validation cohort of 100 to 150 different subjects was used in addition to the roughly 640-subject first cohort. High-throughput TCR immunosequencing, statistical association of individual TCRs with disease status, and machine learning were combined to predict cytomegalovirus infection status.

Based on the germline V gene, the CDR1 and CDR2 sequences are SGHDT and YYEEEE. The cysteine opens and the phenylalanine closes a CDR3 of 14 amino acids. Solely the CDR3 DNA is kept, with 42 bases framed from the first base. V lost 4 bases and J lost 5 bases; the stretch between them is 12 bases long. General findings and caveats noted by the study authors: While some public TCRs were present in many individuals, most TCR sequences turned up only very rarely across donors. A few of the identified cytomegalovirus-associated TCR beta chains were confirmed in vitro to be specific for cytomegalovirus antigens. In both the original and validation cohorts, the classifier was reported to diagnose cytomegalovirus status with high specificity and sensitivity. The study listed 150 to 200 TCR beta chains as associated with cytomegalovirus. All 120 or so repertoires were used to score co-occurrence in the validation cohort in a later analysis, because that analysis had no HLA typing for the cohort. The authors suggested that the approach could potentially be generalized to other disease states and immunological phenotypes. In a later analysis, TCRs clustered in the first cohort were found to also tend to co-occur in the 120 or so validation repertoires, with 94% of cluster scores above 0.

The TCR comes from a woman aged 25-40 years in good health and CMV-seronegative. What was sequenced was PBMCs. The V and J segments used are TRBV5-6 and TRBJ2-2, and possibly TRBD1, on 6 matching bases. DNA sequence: TGTGCCAGCAGCCGAAACAGGGCTACCGGGGAGCTGTTTTTT. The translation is CASSRNRATGELFF.